A single T cell receptor beta chain is shown here with its context. The source of the sample is a study of blood T cell repertoires in COVID-19. In the study overall: T cells, B-cell-depleted T cells, or PBMCs provided the cDNA or gDNA that served as material.

Germline V gives CDR1 SGHNT, CDR2 YYREEE (reference sequence). This CDR3 region has 16 residues. With 0 bases removed from V and 3 bases from J, the gap between germline ends came to 12 bases. Profiling relied on immunoSEQ multiplex PCR, and the TCRdb table lists in-frame clones only, not all of them. The sample shows approximately 130,000 clones, about 76% of them seen only once. This TCR was sampled from an elderly man with acute or convalescent COVID-19. Sequencing was done on a sample of peripheral blood. The chain has TRBV5-4 and TRBJ2-2, with D possibly TRBD1 on 6 matching bases. The CDR3, as DNA: TGTGCCAGCAGCTTGGGGCAGGGGAGTTACACCGGGGAGCTGTTTTTT. It specifies CASSLGQGSYTGELFF.